These 9 T cell receptor beta chains originate from one sample sequenced in a study of prognosis after radiotherapy for stage I lung cancer. Genomic DNA provided the template from which TCR beta CDR3 was amplified by two-round multiplex PCR. Gene-specific TRBV and TRBJ primers were used in PCR round one. TCRdb re-derived calls from the multiplex PCR reads in MiXCR, one entry per CDR3 protein. Counted here are 38,000 or so distinct CDR3 sequences, around 22% occurring once; the ten biggest clones make up about 25%. The specimen was PBMCs, collected before or after stereotactic body radiation therapy (not recorded which). Receptor source: a donor aged 50 or older with non-small cell lung cancer.

This clonotype was found a few times. V gene TRBV25-1 combines with J gene TRBJ2-7; 11 positions match TRBD2. The CDR3 sequence is 16 residues long. CDR1 and CDR2 (germline): MGHDK, SYGVNS. J gave up 5 bases and V 4 bases, and 10 bases lay outside the gene matches. This CDR3 is CASSALPGLAENEQYF. As DNA, the CDR3 is TGTGCCAGCAGTGCCCTCCCGGGACTAGCGGAGAACGAGCAGTACTTC.

Concerning this clonotype itself: With a far larger clone one base away, a read error is the likely cause. The genes are TRBV5-8 and TRBJ2-5; 12 bases map to TRBD1. The tail of the sequence fits TRBJ2-1 better, so the J call may be wrong. The CDR3 is made up of 16 amino acids. Germline V lookup: CDR1 SGHTS, CDR2 YDEGEE. CDR3 sequence (DNA): TGTGCCAGCAGCTTGGGGGACAGGGGGCATATGTATGAGCAGTTCTTC. Protein product: CASSLGDRGHMYEQFF.

This clonotype was observed a handful of times. A single base separates this from a much larger clone, so it may be a read error. The chain has TRBV24-1 and TRBJ1-4, with 7 bases matching TRBD1. The V segment lost 5 bases and the J segment 12 bases; nucleotides outside the gene matches: 23. There are 18 residues in the CDR3. From germline, CDR1 is KGHDR and CDR2 SFDVKD. The CDR3 region is CATSATTPLGTAEEELFF. Here the CDR3 DNA reads TGTGCCACCAGTGCCACTACTCCCCTCGGGACAGCCGAGGAAGAACTGTTTTTT.

The chain recombines TRBV20-1 with TRBJ1-2; D is ambiguous. This CDR3 is built from 14 residues. V was shortened by 4 bases and J by 6 bases, with 18 bases between the two germline ends. CDR1 and CDR2 from the germline V gene are DFQATT and SNEGSKA (reference sequence). The CDR3 region has the DNA TGCAGTGCTATTCTGGAGTCCAGGCGTAATGGCTACACCTTC. It yields the protein CSAILESRRNGYTF.

A word on this clonotype: Since no conserved phenylalanine or tryptophan closes the CDR3, a read error is the likely cause. The chain couples TRBV24-1 to TRBJ2-3, with a tentative D call TRBD2 (6 bases). V lost 4 bases and J 2 bases, leaving 15 bases between the germline ends. CDR1 and CDR2 (germline): KGHDR, SFDVKD. The CDR3 sequence is 16 residues long. CDR3 loop: CATSDPVVADTDTQYY. As DNA, the CDR3 is TGTGCCACCAGTGACCCCGTGGTAGCGGACACAGATACGCAGTATTAT.

This clonotype was seen repeatedly, ten times or more. V gene TRBV24-1 combines with J gene TRBJ2-5; perhaps TRBD1 as D (6 bases). Per germline, CDR1 KGHDR and CDR2 SFDVKD. V lost 5 bases, J lost 7 bases, and 16 bases lay in between. The CDR3 has 14 residues. The CDR3 nucleotides are TGTGCCACCAGTGCCAGCGGCCCGACAGGGACCCAGTACTTC. Translated: CATSASGPTGTQYF.

In the case of this clonotype: The likely explanation is a read error, given a far larger clone one base away. The conserved phenylalanine or tryptophan is not found at the CDR3 terminus, so this likely reflects a read error. V usage is TRBV11-2 and J usage is TRBJ2-2; TRBD2 aligns across 7 bases. This CDR3 is built from 15 residues. Per germline, CDR1 SGHAT and CDR2 FQNNGV. V shed 7 bases and J 0 bases; nucleotides not matched to a gene: 5. The CDR3 is CASNEGGANTGELFS. The CDR3 nucleotides are TGTGCCAGCAACGAGGGAGGGGCGAACACCGGGGAGCTGTTTTCT.

The sample holds many counts of this clonotype. The rearrangement joins TRBV10-3 to TRBJ2-7, with D possibly being TRBD2 (5 bases). This CDR3 spans 14 amino acids. V lost 10 bases, J lost 5 bases, and 21 bases lay in between. Per the germline V gene, CDR1 is ENHRY and CDR2 is SYGVKD. The CDR3 region is CATQERLEAHEQYF. The CDR3 nucleotides are TGTGCCACCCAAGAGCGGCTAGAGGCCCACGAGCAGTACTTC.

This clonotype was recorded at least ten times. The chain recombines TRBV5-1 with TRBJ2-2, with unresolved D. Trimming stripped 0 bases from V and 4 bases from J, with 7 bases between. Germline values: CDR1 SGHRS, CDR2 YFSETQ. The CDR3 spans 14 residues. The DNA for the CDR3 is TGCGCCAGCAGCTTGGTTGTGGGCACCGGGGAGCTGTTTTTT. This gives the protein CASSLVVGTGELFF. The full variable domain, rest sourced from reference TRBV5-1 and TRBJ2-2, is KAGVTQTPRYLIKTRGQQVTLSCSPISGHRSVSWYQQTPGQGLQFLFEYFSETQRNKGNFPGRFSGRQFSNSRSEMNVSTLELGDSALYLCASSLVVGTGELFFGEGSRLTVL.